This T cell receptor beta chain was recovered during a study of T-cell reconstitution after alpha-beta-depleted transplantation in children. Unique molecular identifiers were incorporated into the prepared TCRbeta library. Each CDR3 protein is one row after TCRdb ran MiXCR on the PCR reads. The sample comprises more than 150,000 distinct CDR3 sequences, approximately 6.6% of which are singletons, and 3% to 3.5% rests with the top ten. The CDR3 length is 15 residues. With 1 base removed from V and 4 bases from J, the gap between germline ends came to 14 bases. Germline CDR1 is SGHRS and CDR2 is YFSETQ.

The source material was PBMCs from the stem cell graft donor, sampled from the stem cell graft. This clonotype was sampled from a human donor who donated a stem cell graft to a child with Wiskott-Aldrich syndrome. The rearrangement uses TRBV5-1 and TRBJ1-1, with D maybe TRBD1 (6 bases). For the CDR3, the DNA is TGCGCCAGCAGCTTGAACTCAGGGGAGGTCACTGAAGCTTTCTTT. The encoded protein is CASSLNSGEVTEAFF.